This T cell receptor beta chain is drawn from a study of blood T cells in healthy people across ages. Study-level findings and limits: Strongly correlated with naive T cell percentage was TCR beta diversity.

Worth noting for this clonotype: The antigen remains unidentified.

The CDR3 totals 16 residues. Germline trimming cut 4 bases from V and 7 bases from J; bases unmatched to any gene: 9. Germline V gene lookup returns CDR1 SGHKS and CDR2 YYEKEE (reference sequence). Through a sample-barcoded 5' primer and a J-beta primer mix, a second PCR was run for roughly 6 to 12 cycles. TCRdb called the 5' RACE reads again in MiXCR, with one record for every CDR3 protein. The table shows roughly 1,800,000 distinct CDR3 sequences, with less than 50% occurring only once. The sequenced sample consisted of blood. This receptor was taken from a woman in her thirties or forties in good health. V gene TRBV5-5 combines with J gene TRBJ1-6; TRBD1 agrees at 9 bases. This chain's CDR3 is CASSLLPGQGNSPLHF. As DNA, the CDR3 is TGTGCCAGCAGCCTCCTCCCGGGACAGGGAAATTCACCCCTCCACTTT.